This T cell receptor beta chain was sequenced for a study of shared clonotypes between healthy human individuals. An even split of each subset's genomic DNA across several immunoSEQ plates was performed. When replicate PCRs were run on unsorted PBMC, they used approximately 300 ng DNA, 25,000 to 30,000 T cell genomes. Bulk PBMC genomic DNA spanned ten immunoSEQ deep plates. This table comes from immunoSEQ multiplex PCR, and its TCRdb copy is limited to in-frame clones, with some not included. The sample includes about 490,000 clones, about 79% of them seen just once. With 2 bases clipped from V and 4 bases from J, the junction kept 6 bases outside the gene matches. The CDR3 totals 16 residues. Germline lookup yields CDR1 SGHAT and CDR2 FQNNGV.

Source material: PBMCs. V usage is TRBV11-2 and J usage is TRBJ2-7; the match to TRBD2 covers 12 bases. This TCR derives from a woman in her 40s in good health. Some clones in this sample may be carry-over from other donors' samples. The CDR3 sequence is CASSLNLGLAGYEQYF. The DNA of the CDR3 is TGTGCCAGCAGCTTAAATCTGGGACTAGCGGGTTACGAGCAGTACTTC.